This TCR beta chain came from a study of follicular helper T cells after annual influenza vaccination. Points from the study as a whole: Just about 9.5-20% of cells analyzed had recovered productive TCRB sequences. ICOS-CD38- cTfh most often held earlier Day 7 ICOS+CD38+ clones.

Regarding time point: 2015-2016 season, 7 days after influenza vaccination. Subjects lived in the community and lacked influenza vaccine within the prior 6 months. Non-naive CD4+CXCR5+PD-1+ cTfh were sorted into ICOS+CD38+ and ICOS-CD38- fractions. As for this clone: Its antigen is still unknown.

Sequenced by immunoSEQ multiplex PCR; TCRdb stores in-frame clones only, minus some. The data hold fewer than 8,000 clones, with about 88% observed a single time. This CDR3 has 14 amino acids. Trimming cost V 5 bases and J 5 bases; bases outside gene matches: 3. CDR1 and CDR2 (germline): SEHNR, FQNEAQ (reference sequence). This chain links TRBV7-9 with TRBJ2-5; 12 nucleotides align to TRBD2. This clonotype originated in an adult who received the influenza vaccine. The sample here was CXCR5+ CD38- circulating T follicular helper cells from blood, taken 7 days after influenza vaccination. Subset of the sample: circulating Tfh, non-naive CD4+CXCR5+PD-1+ (ICOS+CD38+ or ICOS-CD38-). CDR3 region: CASSPGLAGETQYF. As DNA, the CDR3 is TGTGCCAGCAGCCCGGGACTAGCGGGTGAGACCCAGTACTTC.